This T cell receptor (beta chain) is drawn from a study of spatial heterogeneity in lung cancer. On the study more broadly: Sequences of the beta chain were consistently detected in greater numbers than alpha-chain sequences.

V shed 0 bases and J shed 0 bases, with 9 bases lying between them. The CDR3 runs 15 residues. Germline assignment: CDR1 DFQATT and CDR2 SNEGSKA (reference sequence). This clonotype was picked up a small number of times. Its antigen is still unknown. From the 5' RACE reads, TCRdb called clonotypes with MiXCR, one entry per CDR3 protein. The sample yields 45,000 to 65,000 distinct CDR3 sequences, over 5.5% seen once. Study outcomes and limitations: Among blood samples, ubiquitous expanded tumor TCRs appeared more at resection than at follow-up.

Described time point: sample taken at primary tumor resection. Whole RNA from tumor, nontumor lung or frozen PBMC was sequenced unsorted. The donor population consisted of some 72 patients with untreated, early-stage non-small cell lung cancer. This chain joins TRBV20-1 and TRBJ1-3, with D unresolved. This specimen was PBMCs, taken at surgery. This TCR was recovered from a female donor with early-stage non-small cell lung cancer. This CDR3 reads CSARDGSFSGNTIYF. CDR3 DNA: TGCAGTGCTAGAGATGGCTCTTTCTCTGGAAACACCATATATTTT.